This T cell receptor (beta chain) appears in the sequencing data of a study of cytomegalovirus exposure and HLA in healthy donors. CDR1 and CDR2 from the germline V gene are SGHNT and YYREEE (reference sequence). Trimming removed 4 bases at V and 1 base at J, with 16 bases between. The CDR3 spans 16 residues. With 60 Vbeta and 13 Jbeta primers, the PCR was carried out. Authors' analysis steps: A later analysis tallied tens of millions of unique TCR beta chains, approximately 11 million of them shared. The assay was immunoSEQ multiplex PCR, and TCRdb's table has in-frame clones only and misses some. V, J and clone size reflect that table, while D and trimming were determined from the DNA. The table has approximately 130,000 clones, about 86% seen once. Study observations and caveats: The authors later linked a missense DCLRE1C variant to TCR beta V- and J-gene trimming. Previously analyzed data showed that most TCR beta V segments were productive at a frequency of about 87% or about 30%.

As for this clone: Its antigen is not identified.

This chain uses TRBV5-4 with TRBJ2-3, with D tentatively TRBD1 (7 bases). This TCR was sampled from a woman in her twenties or thirties in good health and CMV-seronegative. Sequenced material: PBMCs. The CDR3 DNA reads as TGTGCCAGCAGCCTCTACAGGGGCGGGGGCACAGATACGCAGTATTTT. Translation: CASSLYRGGGTDTQYF.